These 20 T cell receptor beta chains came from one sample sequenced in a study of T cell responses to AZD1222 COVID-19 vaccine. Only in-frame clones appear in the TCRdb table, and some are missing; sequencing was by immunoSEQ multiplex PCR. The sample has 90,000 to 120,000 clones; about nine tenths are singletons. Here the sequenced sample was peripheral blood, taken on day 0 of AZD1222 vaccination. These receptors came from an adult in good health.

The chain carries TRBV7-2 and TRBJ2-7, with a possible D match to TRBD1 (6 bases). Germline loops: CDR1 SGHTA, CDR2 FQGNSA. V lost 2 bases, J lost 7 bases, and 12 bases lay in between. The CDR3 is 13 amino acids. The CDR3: CASSLMGAQEQYF. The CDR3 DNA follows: TGTGCCAGCAGCTTAATGGGGGCTCAGGAGCAGTACTTC.

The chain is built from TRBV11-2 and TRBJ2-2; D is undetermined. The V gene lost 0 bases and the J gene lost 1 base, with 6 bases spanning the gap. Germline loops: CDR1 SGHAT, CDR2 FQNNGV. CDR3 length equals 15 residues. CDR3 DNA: TGTGCCAGCAGCTTAGAAAGGCAGAACACCGGGGAGCTGTTTTTT. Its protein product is CASSLERQNTGELFF.

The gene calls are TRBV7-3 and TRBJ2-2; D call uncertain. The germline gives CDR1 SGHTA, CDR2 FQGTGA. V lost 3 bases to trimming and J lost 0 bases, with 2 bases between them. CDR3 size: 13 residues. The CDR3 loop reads CASSFANTGELFF. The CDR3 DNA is TGTGCCAGCAGCTTCGCGAACACCGGGGAGCTGTTTTTT.

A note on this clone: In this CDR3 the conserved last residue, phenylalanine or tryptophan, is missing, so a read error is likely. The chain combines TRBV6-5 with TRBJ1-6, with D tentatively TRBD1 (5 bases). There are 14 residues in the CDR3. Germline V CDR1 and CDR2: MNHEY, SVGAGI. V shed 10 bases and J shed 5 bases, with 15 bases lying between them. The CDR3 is CATNRDGNNSPLHL. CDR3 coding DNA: TGTGCCACGAACCGGGACGGGAATAATTCACCCCTCCACCTT.

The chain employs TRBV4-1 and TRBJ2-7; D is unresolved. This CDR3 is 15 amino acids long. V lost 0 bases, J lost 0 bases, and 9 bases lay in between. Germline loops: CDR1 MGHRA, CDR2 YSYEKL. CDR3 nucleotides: TGCGCCAGCAGCCAAGAACAGACGAGCTCCTACGAGCAGTACTTC. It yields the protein CASSQEQTSSYEQYF.

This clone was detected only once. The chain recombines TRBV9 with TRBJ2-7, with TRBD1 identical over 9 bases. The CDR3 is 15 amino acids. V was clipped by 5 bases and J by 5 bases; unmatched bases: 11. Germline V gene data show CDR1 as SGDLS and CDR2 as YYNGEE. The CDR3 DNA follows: TGTGCCAGCAGACCAGGACAGGGGCCCGATAACGAGCAGTACTTC. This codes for CASRPGQGPDNEQYF.

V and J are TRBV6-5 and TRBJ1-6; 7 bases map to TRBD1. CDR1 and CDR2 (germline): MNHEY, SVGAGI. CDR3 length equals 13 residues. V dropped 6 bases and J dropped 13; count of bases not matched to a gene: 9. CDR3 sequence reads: CASSQDRSYPLHF. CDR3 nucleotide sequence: TGTGCCAGCAGCCAGGACAGGAGTTACCCCCTCCACTTT.

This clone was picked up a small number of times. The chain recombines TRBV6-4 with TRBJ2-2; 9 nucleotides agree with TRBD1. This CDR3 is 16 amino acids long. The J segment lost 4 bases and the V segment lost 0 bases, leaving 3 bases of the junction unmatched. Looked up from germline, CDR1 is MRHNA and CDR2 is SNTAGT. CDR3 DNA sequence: TGTGCCAGCAGTGACTCGGGACAGGGCAGCACCGGGGAGCTGTTTTTT. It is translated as CASSDSGQGSTGELFF.

The CDR3 sequence: CASSFGLSGGNLTSTDTQYF. CDR3 DNA: TGTGCCAGCAGCTTTGGTCTTAGTGGGGGGAACCTGACTAGCACAGATACGCAGTATTTT. V usage is TRBV7-3 and J usage is TRBJ2-3; tentatively, D is TRBD2 (6 bases). This CDR3 contains 20 residues. V lost 3 bases to trimming and J lost 0 bases, with 25 bases between them. Germline V CDR1 and CDR2: SGHTA, FQGTGA.

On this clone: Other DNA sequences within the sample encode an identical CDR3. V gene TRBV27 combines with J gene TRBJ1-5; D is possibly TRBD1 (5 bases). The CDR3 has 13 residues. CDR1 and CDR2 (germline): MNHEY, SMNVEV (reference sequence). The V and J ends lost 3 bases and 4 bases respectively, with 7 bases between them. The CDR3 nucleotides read TGTGCCAGCAGTTTTGGGACTAATCAGCCCCAGCATTTT. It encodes CASSFGTNQPQHF.

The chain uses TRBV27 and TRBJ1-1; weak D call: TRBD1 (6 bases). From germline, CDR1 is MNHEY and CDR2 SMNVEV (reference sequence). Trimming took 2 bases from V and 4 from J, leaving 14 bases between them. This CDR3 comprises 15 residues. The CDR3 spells CASSLRTGRATEAFF. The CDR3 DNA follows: TGTGCCAGCAGTTTAAGAACAGGGCGGGCCACTGAAGCTTTCTTT.

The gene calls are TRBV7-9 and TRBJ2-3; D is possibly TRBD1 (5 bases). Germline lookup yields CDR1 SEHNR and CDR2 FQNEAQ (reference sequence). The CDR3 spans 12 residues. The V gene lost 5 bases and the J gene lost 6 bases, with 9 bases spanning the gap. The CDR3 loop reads CASSVRVDTQYF. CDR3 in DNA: TGTGCCAGCAGCGTCAGGGTTGATACGCAGTATTTT.

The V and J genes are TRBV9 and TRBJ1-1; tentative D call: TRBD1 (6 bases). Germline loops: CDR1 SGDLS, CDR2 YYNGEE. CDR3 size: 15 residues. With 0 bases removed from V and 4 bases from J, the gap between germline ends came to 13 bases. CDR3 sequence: CASSVGAGVFTEAFF. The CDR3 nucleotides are TGTGCCAGCAGCGTAGGAGCAGGGGTCTTCACTGAAGCTTTCTTT. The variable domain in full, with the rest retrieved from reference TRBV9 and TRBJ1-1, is DSGVTQTPKHLITATGQRVTLRCSPRSGDLSVYWYQQSLDQGLQFLIQYYNGEERAKGNILERFSAQQFPDLHSELNLSSLELGDSALYFCASSVGAGVFTEAFFGQGTRLTVV.

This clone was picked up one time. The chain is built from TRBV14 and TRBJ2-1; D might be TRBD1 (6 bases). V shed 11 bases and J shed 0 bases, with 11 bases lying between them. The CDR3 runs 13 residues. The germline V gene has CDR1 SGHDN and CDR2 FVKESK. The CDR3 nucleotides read TGTGCCGGGGGCCCGAACTCCTACAATGAGCAGTTCTTC. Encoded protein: CAGGPNSYNEQFF.

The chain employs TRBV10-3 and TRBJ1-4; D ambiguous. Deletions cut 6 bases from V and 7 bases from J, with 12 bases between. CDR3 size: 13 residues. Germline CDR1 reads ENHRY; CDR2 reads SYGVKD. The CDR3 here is CAIREGMGEKLFF. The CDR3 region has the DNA TGTGCCATCAGGGAGGGAATGGGTGAAAAACTGTTTTTT.

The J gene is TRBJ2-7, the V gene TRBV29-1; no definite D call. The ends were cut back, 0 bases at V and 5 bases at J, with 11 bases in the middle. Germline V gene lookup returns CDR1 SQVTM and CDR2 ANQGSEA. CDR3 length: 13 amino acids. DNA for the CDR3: TGCAGCGTTGAAGAGAATAGGTACGACGAGCAGTACTTC. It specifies CSVEENRYDEQYF.

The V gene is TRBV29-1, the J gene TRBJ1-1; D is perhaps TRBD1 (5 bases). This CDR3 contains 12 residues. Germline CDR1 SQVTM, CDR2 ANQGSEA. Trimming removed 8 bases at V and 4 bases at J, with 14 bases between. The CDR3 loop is CSSSPGPTEAFF. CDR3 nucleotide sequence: TGCAGCTCATCCCCAGGGCCCACTGAAGCTTTCTTT.

The CDR3 sequence is CASSSRPGEQFF. The CDR3 nucleotides are TGTGCCAGCAGTTCCAGACCCGGTGAGCAGTTCTTC. The chain has TRBV6-2 or TRBV6-3 and TRBJ2-1, with D hard to call. Germline CDR1 and CDR2: MNHEY and SVGEGT. The CDR3 contains 12 residues. The germline V and J ends were trimmed by 4 bases and 9 bases, with 10 bases remaining between them.

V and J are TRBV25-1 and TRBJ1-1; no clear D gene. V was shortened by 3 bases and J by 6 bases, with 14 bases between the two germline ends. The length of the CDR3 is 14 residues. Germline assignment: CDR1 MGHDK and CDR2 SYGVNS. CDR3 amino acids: CASSDRALDAEAFF. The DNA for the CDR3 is TGTGCCAGCAGTGACCGGGCCTTGGACGCTGAAGCTTTCTTT.

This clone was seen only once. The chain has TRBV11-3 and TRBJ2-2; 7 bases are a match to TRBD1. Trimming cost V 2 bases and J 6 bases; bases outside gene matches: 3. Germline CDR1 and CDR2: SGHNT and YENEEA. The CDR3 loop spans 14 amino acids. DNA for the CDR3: TGTGCCAGCAGCTTAAGACAGGGATCCGGGGAGCTGTTTTTT. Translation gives CASSLRQGSGELFF.